These 2 T cell receptor beta chains were sequenced from one sample in a study of radiotherapy plus CTLA-4 blockade in lung cancer. TCRdb's table, derived via immunoSEQ multiplex PCR, lists solely in-frame clones and lacks some. The profile covers about 39,000 clones, with approximately 75% appearing a single time and under 25% taken by the ten largest. Source: peripheral blood, taken from a patient treated with radiotherapy plus ipilimumab. These receptors were taken from a human donor with non-small cell lung cancer that progressed on radiotherapy plus ipilimumab.

The V gene is TRBV5-6, the J gene TRBJ1-6; 9 bases map to TRBD1. From germline, CDR1 is SGHDT and CDR2 YYEEEE. V lost 1 base to trimming and J lost 3 bases; unmatched junction nucleotides: 5. The CDR3 is 17 amino acids. CDR3 sequence (DNA): TGTGCCAGCAGCTTGAAGGACAGGGGACACTATAATTCACCCCTCCACTTT. It is translated as CASSLKDRGHYNSPLHF.

This clone has just a few counts. The J gene is TRBJ1-5, the V gene TRBV2; TRBD1 agrees at 8 bases. The germline V gene has CDR1 SNHLY and CDR2 FYNNEI. J was trimmed by 3 bases and V by 8 bases; bases with no gene match: 6. The CDR3 loop spans 14 amino acids. CDR3 DNA sequence: TGTGCCAGCCGACAGGGGATCGACAATCAGCCCCAGCATTTT. Its translation is CASRQGIDNQPQHF.